This T cell receptor (beta chain) was documented in a study of graft-versus-host responses after intestinal transplantation. The study, taken as a whole, reports: GvH clones detected in recipient marrow included some appearing first in ileum or blood.

For this clone: Its specificity is not known.

The V end was cut by 5 bases, the J end by 2 bases, with 23 bases between. Per the germline V gene, CDR1 is SGHVS and CDR2 is FNYEAQ. The CDR3 contains 18 residues. This table comes from immunoSEQ multiplex PCR, and its TCRdb copy is limited to in-frame clones, with some not included. This table holds 65,000 to 100,000 clones, around 90% found once. Source: unstimulated CD8+ T cells sorted from spleen or lymph node cells, taken before transplant. The rearrangement uses TRBV7-6 and TRBJ2-3; tentative D call: TRBD2 (7 bases). The sequence was obtained from a human donor who was the organ donor for an intestinal transplant. The CDR3 DNA sequence: TGTGCCAGCAGCCACACGGCGGGGGCGGGGGACACCACAGATACGCAGTATTTT. Translating it yields CASSHTAGAGDTTDTQYF.